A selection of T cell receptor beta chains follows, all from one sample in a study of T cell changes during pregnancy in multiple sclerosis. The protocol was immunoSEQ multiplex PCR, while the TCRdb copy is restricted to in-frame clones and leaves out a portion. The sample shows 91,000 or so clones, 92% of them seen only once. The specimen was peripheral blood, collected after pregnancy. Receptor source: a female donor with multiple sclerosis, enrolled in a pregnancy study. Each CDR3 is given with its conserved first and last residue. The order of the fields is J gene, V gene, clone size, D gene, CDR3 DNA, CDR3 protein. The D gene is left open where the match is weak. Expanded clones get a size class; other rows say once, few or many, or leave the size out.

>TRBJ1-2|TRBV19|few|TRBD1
TGTGCCAGTCAGGGGGCGAACTATGGCTACACCTTC
CASQGANYGYTF
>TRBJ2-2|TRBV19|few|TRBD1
TGTGCCAGCCGGACAGGGGCGAACACCGGGGAGCTGTTTTTT
CASRTGANTGELFF
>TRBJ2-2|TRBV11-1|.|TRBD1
TGTGCCAGCAGCCCTAGACTGACAGGGATAAGGGGCGGGGAGCTGTTTTTT
CASSPRLTGIRGGELFF
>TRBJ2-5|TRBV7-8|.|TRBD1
TGTGCCAGCAGCCGTCGGACAGGTCAGACCCAGTACTTC
CASSRRTGQTQYF
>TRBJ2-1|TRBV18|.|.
TGTGCCAGCTCACCACTTTTAGGAGGGAGCGCAGCCGAGCAGTTCTTC
CASSPLLGGSAAEQFF
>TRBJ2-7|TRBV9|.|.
TGTGCCAGCAGCGCGTATCGGGACTCCTACGAGCAGTACTTC
CASSAYRDSYEQYF
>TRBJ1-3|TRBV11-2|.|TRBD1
TGTGCCAGCAGCTCCGTACAGGGGGCTGGAAACACCATATATTTT
CASSSVQGAGNTIYF
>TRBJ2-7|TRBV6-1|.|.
TGTGCCAGCAGCGACAGTTTCGAGCAGTACTTC
CASSDSFEQYF
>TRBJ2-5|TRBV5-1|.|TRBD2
TGCGCCAGCAGCAGCCTGACTAGCTCGGAGACCCAGTACTTC
CASSSLTSSETQYF
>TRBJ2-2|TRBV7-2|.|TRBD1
TGTGCCAGCAGCTCGGGACAGCTGAACACCGGGGAGCTGTTTTTT
CASSSGQLNTGELFF
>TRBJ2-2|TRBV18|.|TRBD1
TGTGCCAGCTCACCAGGGACAGTGAACACCGGGGAGCTGTTTTTT
CASSPGTVNTGELFF
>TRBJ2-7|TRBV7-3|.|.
TGTGCCAGCAGCCCAAACAGGGACTCCTACGAGCAGTACTTC
CASSPNRDSYEQYF
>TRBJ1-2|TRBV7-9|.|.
TGTGCCAGCAGCCCCGGCTCGGGTGGCTACACCTTC
CASSPGSGGYTF
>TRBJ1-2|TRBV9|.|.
TGTGCCAGCAGCCCGGACAAGACCTACTATGGCTACACCTTC
CASSPDKTYYGYTF
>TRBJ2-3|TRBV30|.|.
TGTGCCTGGAGTCGAGGAACAGATACGCAGTATTTT
CAWSRGTDTQYF
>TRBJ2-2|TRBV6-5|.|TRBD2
TGTGCCAGCAGTTACGAGGGAGGGACCGGGGAGCTGTTTTTT
CASSYEGGTGELFF
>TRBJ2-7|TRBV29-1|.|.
TGCAGCGTCTCAATCTTTTGGGACACCGAGCAGTACTTC
CSVSIFWDTEQYF
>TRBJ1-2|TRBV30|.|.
TGTGCCTGGAGTGTATCTGGGCTCTACGGCTACACCTTC
CAWSVSGLYGYTF
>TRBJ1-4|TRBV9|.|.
TGTGCCAGCAGCGTAGGGCTCCCTAGAGAAAAACTGTTTTTT
CASSVGLPREKLFF
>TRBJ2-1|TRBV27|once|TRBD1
TGTGCCAGCAGTTTATCGGGACAGGTGACCAGGTTCTTC
CASSLSGQVTRFF
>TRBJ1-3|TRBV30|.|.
TGTGCCTGGAGAAAAGACAGGATCTCTGGAAACACCATATATTTT
CAWRKDRISGNTIYF
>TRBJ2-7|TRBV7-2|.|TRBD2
TGTGCCAGCAGCCCCGGGACTAGCGGGAGCTACGAGCAGTACTTC
CASSPGTSGSYEQYF
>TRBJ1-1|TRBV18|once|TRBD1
TGTGCCAGCTCACCGTCGGTAGGACAGGGGGCGCGGGTAGCTTTCTTT
CASSPSVGQGARVAFF
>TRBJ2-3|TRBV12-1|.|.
TGTGCCAGCAGCGCTGGACTAGCCGCGACGAGAGGAACAGATACGCAGTATTTT
CASSAGLAATRGTDTQYF
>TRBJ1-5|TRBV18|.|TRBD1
TGTGCCAGCTCACAGACAGGGGGTAGCAATCAGCCCCAGCATTTT
CASSQTGGSNQPQHF
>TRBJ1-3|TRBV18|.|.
TGTGCCAGCTCCCCGGGAGAATCGAACGTAGGCACCATATATTTT
CASSPGESNVGTIYF
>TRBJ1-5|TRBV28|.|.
TGTGCCAGCAGCGCGGGGCATAGCAATCAGCCCCAGCATTTT
CASSAGHSNQPQHF
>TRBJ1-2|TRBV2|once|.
TGTGCCAGCAGTGGGGTCATTCAAGACAGAAGTAACTATGGCTACACCTTC
CASSGVIQDRSNYGYTF
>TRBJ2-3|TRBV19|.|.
TGTGCCAGTAGGCAACGGAGCGGAGATACGCAGTATTTT
CASRQRSGDTQYF
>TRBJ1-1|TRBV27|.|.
TGTGCCAGCAGAATGGGGGGAACGTACACTGAAGCTTTCTTT
CASRMGGTYTEAFF
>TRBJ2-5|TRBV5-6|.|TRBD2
TGTGCCAGCAGCTTTGGAGGTGCGGGGGGGCGGGAGACCCAGTACTTC
CASSFGGAGGRETQYF